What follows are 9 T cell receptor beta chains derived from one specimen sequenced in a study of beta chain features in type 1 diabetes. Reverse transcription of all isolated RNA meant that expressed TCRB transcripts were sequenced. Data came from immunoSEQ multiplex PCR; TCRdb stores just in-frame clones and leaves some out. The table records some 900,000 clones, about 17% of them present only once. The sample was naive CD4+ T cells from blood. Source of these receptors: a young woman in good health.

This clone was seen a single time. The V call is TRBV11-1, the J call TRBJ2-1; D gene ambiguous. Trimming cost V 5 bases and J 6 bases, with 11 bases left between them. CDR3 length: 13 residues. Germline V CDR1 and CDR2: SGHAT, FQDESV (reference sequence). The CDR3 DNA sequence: TGTGCCAGCAGCGACCAGCTGCGCAATGAGCAGTTCTTC. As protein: CASSDQLRNEQFF. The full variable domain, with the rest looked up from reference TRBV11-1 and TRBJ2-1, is EAEVAQSPRYKITEKSQAVAFWCDPISGHATLYWYRQILGQGPELLVQFQDESVVDDSQLPKDRFSAERLKGVDSTLKIQPAELGDSAMYLCASSDQLRNEQFFGPGTRLTVL.

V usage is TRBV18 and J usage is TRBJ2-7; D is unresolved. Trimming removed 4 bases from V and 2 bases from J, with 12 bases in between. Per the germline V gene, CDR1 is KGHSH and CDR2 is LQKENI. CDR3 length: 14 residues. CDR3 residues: CASSQGRVAYEQYF. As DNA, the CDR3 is TGTGCCAGCTCACAGGGAAGGGTCGCCTACGAGCAGTACTTC.

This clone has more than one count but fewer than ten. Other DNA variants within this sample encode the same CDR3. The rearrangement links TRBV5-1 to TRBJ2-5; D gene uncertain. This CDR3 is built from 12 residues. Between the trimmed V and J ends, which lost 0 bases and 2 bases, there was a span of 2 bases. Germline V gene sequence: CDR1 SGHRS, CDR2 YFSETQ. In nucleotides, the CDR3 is TGCGCCAGCAGCTTGGCACAAGAGACCCAGTACTTC. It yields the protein CASSLAQETQYF.

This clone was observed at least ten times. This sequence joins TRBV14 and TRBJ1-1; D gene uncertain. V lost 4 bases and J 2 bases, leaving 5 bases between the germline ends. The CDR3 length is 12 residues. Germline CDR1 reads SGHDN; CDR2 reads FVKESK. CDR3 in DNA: TGTGCCAGCAGCCGGGGTAACACTGAAGCTTTCTTT. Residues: CASSRGNTEAFF.

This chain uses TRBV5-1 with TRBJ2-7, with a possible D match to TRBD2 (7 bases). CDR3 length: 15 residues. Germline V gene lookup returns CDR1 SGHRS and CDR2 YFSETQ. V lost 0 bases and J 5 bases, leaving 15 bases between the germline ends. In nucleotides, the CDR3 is TGCGCCAGCAGCTTGGTCGGGGGGCTTAACCACGAGCAGTACTTC. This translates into CASSLVGGLNHEQYF.

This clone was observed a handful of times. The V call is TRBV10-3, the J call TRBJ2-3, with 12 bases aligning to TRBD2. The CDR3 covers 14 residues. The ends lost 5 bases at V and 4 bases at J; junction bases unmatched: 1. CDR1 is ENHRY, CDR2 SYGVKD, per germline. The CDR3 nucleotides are TGTGCCATCAGTCTAGCGGGAGGGCCAGATACGCAGTATTTT. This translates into CAISLAGGPDTQYF.

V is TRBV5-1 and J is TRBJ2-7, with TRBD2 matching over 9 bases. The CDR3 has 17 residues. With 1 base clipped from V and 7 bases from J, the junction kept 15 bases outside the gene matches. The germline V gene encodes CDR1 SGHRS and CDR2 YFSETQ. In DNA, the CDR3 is TGCGCCAGCAGCTTGCGACTAGGCGGGAGGGGATCGGGTGAGCAGTACTTC. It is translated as CASSLRLGGRGSGEQYF.

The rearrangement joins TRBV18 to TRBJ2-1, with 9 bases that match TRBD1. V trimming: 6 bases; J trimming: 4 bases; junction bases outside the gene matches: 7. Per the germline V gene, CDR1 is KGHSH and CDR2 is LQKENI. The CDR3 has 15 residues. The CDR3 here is CASSETGGKYNEQFF. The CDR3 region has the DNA TGTGCCAGCTCCGAGACAGGGGGTAAATACAATGAGCAGTTCTTC.

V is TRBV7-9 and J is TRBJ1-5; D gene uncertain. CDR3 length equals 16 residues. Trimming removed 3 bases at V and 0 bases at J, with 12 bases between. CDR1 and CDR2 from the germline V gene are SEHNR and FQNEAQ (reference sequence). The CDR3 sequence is CASSFGSLHSNQPQHF. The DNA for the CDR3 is TGTGCCAGCAGCTTTGGTAGTCTACATAGCAATCAGCCCCAGCATTTT.